Each of the 16 T cell receptor beta chains below was sequenced from the same sample in a study of cytotoxic CD8 clonotypes in ibrutinib-treated CLL. Clones were read by immunoSEQ multiplex PCR, and TCRdb kept only the in-frame ones, dropping some. Of about 200,000 clones in the sample, around 70% are singletons; the top ten hold roughly 6.4%. The specimen was PBMCs, collected after 12 months of ibrutinib treatment. Receptors originate from a human donor with chronic lymphocytic leukemia.

The chain couples TRBV21-1 to TRBJ2-5; TRBD2, as called in the table, went unchecked against the DNA. TRBV21-1 is termed a pseudogene. The CDR3 totals 16 residues. This CDR3 reads CASRLRLGNLQETQYF. CDR3 DNA sequence: TGTGCCAGCCGACTAAGGTTAGGGAACCTTCAAGAGACCCAGTACTTC.

The J gene is TRBJ1-1, the V gene TRBV5-1, with TRBD1 identical over 8 bases. CDR1 SGHRS and CDR2 YFSETQ come from the germline V gene. V lost 0 bases, J lost 11 bases, and 9 bases stayed unmatched. CDR3 length equals 14 residues. The CDR3 loop is CASSLVSSAGGAFF. The CDR3 bases are TGCGCCAGCAGCTTGGTTAGTTCGGCAGGGGGCGCTTTCTTT.

This clone was detected once. The chain joins TRBV11-2 to TRBJ2-7, with 8 bases that match TRBD1. Trimming took 2 bases from V and 2 from J; bases not matched to a gene: 5. The CDR3 is made up of 15 amino acids. The germline CDR1 and CDR2 sequences are SGHAT and FQNNGV. The CDR3 bases are TGTGCCAGCAGCTTATCAGGGGGCCTCACCTACGAGCAGTACTTC. Its translation is CASSLSGGLTYEQYF.

The gene calls are TRBV5-1 and TRBJ2-7, with a possible D match to TRBD1 (5 bases). This CDR3 spans 13 amino acids. The germline V and J ends were trimmed by 2 bases and 1 base, with 7 bases remaining between them. Germline V lookup: CDR1 SGHRS, CDR2 YFSETQ. The CDR3 region is CASSLQDSYEQYF. The CDR3 bases are TGCGCCAGCAGCTTACAGGATTCCTACGAGCAGTACTTC.

The rearrangement joins TRBV15 to TRBJ1-2; TRBD1 is a possible D gene (5 bases). CDR3 length: 14 amino acids. Germline V lookup: CDR1 LNHNV, CDR2 YYDKDF (reference sequence). The V end was cut by 5 bases, the J end by 4 bases, with 14 bases between. In DNA, the CDR3 is TGTGCCACCAGCCTGGGACGGCGGATCTATGGCTACACCTTC. It encodes CATSLGRRIYGYTF.

The chain uses TRBV29-1 and TRBJ2-1; tentatively, D is TRBD1 or TRBD2 (6 bases each). There are 13 residues in the CDR3. Trimming removed 4 bases at V and 1 base at J, with 8 bases between. Germline-derived CDR1 and CDR2 are SQVTM and ANQGSEA. The chain's CDR3 is CSVGGASYNEQFF. As DNA, the CDR3 is TGCAGCGTTGGGGGGGCATCCTACAATGAGCAGTTCTTC.

This chain joins TRBV2 and TRBJ2-1; D is undetermined. This CDR3 has 13 residues. Germline V gene lookup returns CDR1 SNHLY and CDR2 FYNNEI. V gave up 7 bases and J gave up 5 bases, with 12 bases separating them. For the CDR3, the DNA is TGTGCCAGCAAAAAGAATTGGGACAATGAGCAGTTCTTC. Residues: CASKKNWDNEQFF.

The chain is built from TRBV19 and TRBJ1-6; D gene uncertain. With 6 bases removed from V and 0 bases from J, the gap between germline ends came to 6 bases. The length of the CDR3 is 14 residues. From germline, CDR1 is LNHDA and CDR2 SQIVND (reference sequence). The DNA for the CDR3 is TGTGCCAGTAGGGGTAGCTCCTATAATTCACCCCTCCACTTT. This gives the protein CASRGSSYNSPLHF. Supplemented by reference TRBV19 and TRBJ1-6, the full variable domain reads DGGITQSPKYLFRKEGQNVTLSCEQNLNHDAMYWYRQDPGQGLRLIYYSQIVNDFQKGDIAEGYSVSREKKESFPLTVTSAQKNPTAFYLCASRGSSYNSPLHFGNGTRLTVT.

The chain carries TRBV6-5 and TRBJ1-2; 8 positions agree with TRBD1. Trimming at V came to 2 bases and at J to 8 bases, leaving 7 bases not matched to a gene. Per germline, CDR1 MNHEY and CDR2 SVGAGI. The CDR3 contains 14 residues. The CDR3 DNA follows: TGTGCCAGCAGTTACCCTTCCGGACAGGGCGGCTACACCTTC. Encoded protein: CASSYPSGQGGYTF.

The chain links TRBV4-2 to TRBJ2-2, with D possibly TRBD1 on 6 matching bases. V lost 0 bases to trimming and J lost 4 bases, with 9 bases between them. Per the germline V gene, CDR1 is LGHNA and CDR2 is YNFKEQ. The CDR3 covers 15 residues. DNA of the CDR3: TGTGCCAGCAGCCAAGAAGGGGGAATCACCGGGGAGCTGTTTTTT. Protein sequence: CASSQEGGITGELFF.

This chain joins TRBV7-2 and TRBJ2-1; 13 nucleotides line up with TRBD2. In germline, CDR1 is SGHTA, CDR2 FQGNSA. The CDR3 runs 16 residues. The junction had 7 bases not matched to a gene; V was cut back by 5 bases and J by 6 bases. In DNA form, the CDR3 reads TGTGCCAGCAGCCCCCCGGGACTAGCGGGACCCAATGAGCAGTTCTTC. It is translated as CASSPPGLAGPNEQFF.

The gene calls are TRBV5-6 and TRBJ1-1; D ambiguous. V was shortened by 0 bases and J by 0 bases, with 6 bases between the two germline ends. CDR1 is SGHDT, CDR2 YYEEEE, per germline. This CDR3 comprises 14 residues. The CDR3 protein is CASSLDFMNTEAFF. The DNA of the CDR3 is TGTGCCAGCAGCTTGGATTTTATGAACACTGAAGCTTTCTTT.

Points on this clone: This specimen includes other DNA sequences encoding the same CDR3. The J gene is TRBJ1-3, the V gene TRBV9, with TRBD1 matching 7 bases. V lost 3 bases, J lost 2 bases, and 2 bases stayed unmatched. Germline CDR1 reads SGDLS; CDR2 reads YYNGEE. The CDR3 consists of 14 residues. CDR3 in amino acids: CASSADRAGNTIYF. The CDR3 DNA reads as TGTGCCAGCAGCGCCGACAGGGCTGGAAACACCATATATTTT.

This clone has only a few counts. The chain couples TRBV4-1 to TRBJ1-1; D is uncertain. CDR3 length equals 15 residues. Trimming removed 0 bases from V and 4 bases from J, with 12 bases in between. CDR1 MGHRA and CDR2 YSYEKL come from the germline V gene. CDR3 protein: CASSQDRGWSTEAFF. The CDR3 region has the DNA TGCGCCAGCAGCCAAGATCGTGGGTGGAGCACTGAAGCTTTCTTT.

CDR3 in amino acids: CASSPGPDRSYNEKLFF. In nucleotides, the CDR3 is TGCGCCAGCAGCCCCGGGCCGGACCGTAGTTATAATGAAAAACTGTTTTTT. The chain couples TRBV4-1 to TRBJ1-4; no definite D call. Germline loops: CDR1 MGHRA, CDR2 YSYEKL. The CDR3 totals 17 residues. Trimming cost V 4 bases and J 4 bases, with 19 bases left between them.

The rearrangement joins TRBV30 to TRBJ1-1, with 8 bases aligning to TRBD1. This CDR3 spans 17 amino acids. Germline lookup yields CDR1 GTSNPN and CDR2 SVGIG (reference sequence). V was pared by 4 bases and J by 1 base, with 14 bases of the junction left unmatched. CDR3 in amino acids: CAWKSRTVGTGNTEAFF. The CDR3 nucleotides are TGTGCCTGGAAATCCCGGACCGTCGGGACAGGGAACACTGAAGCTTTCTTT.